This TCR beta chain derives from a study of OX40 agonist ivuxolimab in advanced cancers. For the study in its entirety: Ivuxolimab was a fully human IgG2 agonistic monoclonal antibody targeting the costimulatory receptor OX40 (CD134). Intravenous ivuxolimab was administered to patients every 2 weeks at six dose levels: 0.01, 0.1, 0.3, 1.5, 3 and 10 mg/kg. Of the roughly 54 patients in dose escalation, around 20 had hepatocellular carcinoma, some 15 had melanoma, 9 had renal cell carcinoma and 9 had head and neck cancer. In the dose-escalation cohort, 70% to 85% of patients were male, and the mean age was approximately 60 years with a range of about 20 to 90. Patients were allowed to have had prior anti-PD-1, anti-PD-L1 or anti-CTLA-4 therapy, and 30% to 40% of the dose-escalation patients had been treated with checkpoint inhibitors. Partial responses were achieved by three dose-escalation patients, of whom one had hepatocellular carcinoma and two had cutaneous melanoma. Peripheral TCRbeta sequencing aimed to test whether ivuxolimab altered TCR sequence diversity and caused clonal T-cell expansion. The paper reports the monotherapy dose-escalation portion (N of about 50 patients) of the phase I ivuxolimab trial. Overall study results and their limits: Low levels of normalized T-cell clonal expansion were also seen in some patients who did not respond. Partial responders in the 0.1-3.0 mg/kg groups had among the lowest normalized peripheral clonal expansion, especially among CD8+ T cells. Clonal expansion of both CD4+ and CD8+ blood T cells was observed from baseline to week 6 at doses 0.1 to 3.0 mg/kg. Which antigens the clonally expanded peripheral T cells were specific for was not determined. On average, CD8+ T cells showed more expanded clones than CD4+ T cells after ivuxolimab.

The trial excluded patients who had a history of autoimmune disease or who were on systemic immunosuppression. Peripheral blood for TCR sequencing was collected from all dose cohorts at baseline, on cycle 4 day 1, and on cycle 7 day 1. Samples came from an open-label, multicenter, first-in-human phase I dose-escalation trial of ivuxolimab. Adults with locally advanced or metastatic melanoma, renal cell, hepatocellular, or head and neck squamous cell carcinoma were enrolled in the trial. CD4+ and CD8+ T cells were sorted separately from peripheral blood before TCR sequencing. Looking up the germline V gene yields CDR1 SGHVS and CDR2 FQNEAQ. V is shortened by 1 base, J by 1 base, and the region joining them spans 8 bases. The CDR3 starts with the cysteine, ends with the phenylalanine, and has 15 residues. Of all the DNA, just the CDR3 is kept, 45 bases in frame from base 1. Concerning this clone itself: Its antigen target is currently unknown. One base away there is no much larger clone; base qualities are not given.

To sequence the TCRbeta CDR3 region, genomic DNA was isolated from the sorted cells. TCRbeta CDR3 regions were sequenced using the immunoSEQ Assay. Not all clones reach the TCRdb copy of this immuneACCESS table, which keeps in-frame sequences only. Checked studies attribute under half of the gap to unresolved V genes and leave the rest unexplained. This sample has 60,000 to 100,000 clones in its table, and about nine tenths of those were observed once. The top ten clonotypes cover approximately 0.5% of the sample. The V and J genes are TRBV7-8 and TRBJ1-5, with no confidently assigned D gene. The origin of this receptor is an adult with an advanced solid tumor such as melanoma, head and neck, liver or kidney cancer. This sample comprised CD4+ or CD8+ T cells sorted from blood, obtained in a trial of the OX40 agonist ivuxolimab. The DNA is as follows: TGTGCCAGCAGCTTAGTAGGGCAGAGCAATCAGCCCCAGCATTTT. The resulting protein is CASSLVGQSNQPQHF.